A selection of T cell receptor beta chains follows, all from one sample in a study of patients and donors after allogeneic stem cell transplantation. TCRdb independently ran MiXCR on the RT-PCR reads; one entry per CDR3 protein. The data show just under 2,500 distinct CDR3 sequences, 6% to 9% seen once. The sequenced material came from blood, either unsorted or a sorted T cell fraction (not recorded which). These receptors were obtained from a human donor who was either an allogeneic HSCT recipient or a stem cell or donor lymphocyte infusion donor (not recorded which). It is not recorded whose cells these are; they may come from a transplant donor. CDR3s include the opening cysteine and the closing phenylalanine or tryptophan. The D gene is left open where the match is weak. Size values are once, few and many counts, or a class for expanded clones, and some rows have none.

d_call	v_call	j_call	clone_size	cdr3_nt	cdr3_aa
.	TRBV9	TRBJ2-7	medium-sized	TGTGCCAGCAGCTCCAGCCCCAAAGTGGCCCCCTACGAGCAGTACTTC	CASSSSPKVAPYEQYF
TRBD2	TRBV20-1	TRBJ2-7	medium-sized	TGCAGTGCTAGGAAGGGAGGGGCCTACGAGCAGTACTTC	CSARKGGAYEQYF
TRBD1	TRBV28	TRBJ2-3	few	TGTGCCAGCAGTACAAGACAGGGATTGGATACGCAGTATTTT	CASSTRQGLDTQYF
TRBD1	TRBV27	TRBJ2-7	few	TGTGCCAGCAGTCACAGGGGGCCAAGCTCCTACGAGCAGTACTTC	CASSHRGPSSYEQYF
.	TRBV2	TRBJ1-6	.	TGTGCCAGCATGGGGGGGCCTTCACCCCTCCACTTT	CASMGGPSPLHF
.	TRBV7-6	TRBJ2-1	medium-sized	TGTGCCAGCAGCTTACAATCAGGAAACAATGAGCAGTTCTTC	CASSLQSGNNEQFF
.	TRBV18	TRBJ1-5	medium-sized	TGTGCCAGCTCACTCCTGGACGGAGGCCGGCAGCCCCAGCATTTT	CASSLLDGGRQPQHF
TRBD2	TRBV18	TRBJ2-3	few	TGTGCCAGCTTCCCCAGCGGGGGCACAGATACGCAGTATTTT	CASFPSGGTDTQYF
.	TRBV28	TRBJ2-7	.	TGTGCCAGCAAAACGTACAGAGATAGCGAGCAGTACTTC	CASKTYRDSEQYF
.	TRBV4-1	TRBJ2-5	medium-sized	TGCGCCAGCAGCCAAGTTCGTAACCAGGGACGAGAGACCCAGTACTTC	CASSQVRNQGRETQYF
TRBD1	TRBV2	TRBJ2-2	few	TGTGCCAGCAGGGGACAGGGGGCGAGAACCGGGGAGCTGTTTTTT	CASRGQGARTGELFF
.	TRBV29-1	TRBJ2-2	.	TGCAGCGTTGGATCGAGCCGGAACACCGGGGAGCTGTTTTTT	CSVGSSRNTGELFF
.	TRBV7-2	TRBJ1-2	once	TGTGCCAGCAGCCCAGAGCCCCAGGGTGGCTATGGCTACACCTTC	CASSPEPQGGYGYTF
TRBD2	TRBV7-2	TRBJ2-1	.	TGTGCCAGCAGCTTAGGCCCTAGCGGGGTATACAATGAGCAGTTCTTC	CASSLGPSGVYNEQFF
.	TRBV11-3	TRBJ2-1	.	TGTGCCAGCTCAGCCCATGAGCAGTTCTTC	CASSAHEQFF
.	TRBV12-3/TRBV12-4	TRBJ2-1	few	TGTGCCAGCAGTTTAACAGTGGGTTACAATGAGCAGTTCTTC	CASSLTVGYNEQFF
.	TRBV29-1	TRBJ2-7	medium-sized	TGCAGCGTTCAGGCCACCAGCTCCTACGAGCAGTACTTC	CSVQATSSYEQYF
.	TRBV7-7	TRBJ2-1	.	TGTGCCAGCAGCCCCGGGGGTAGGCAAAATGAGCAGTTCTTC	CASSPGGRQNEQFF
TRBD2	TRBV24-1	TRBJ2-3	medium-sized	TGTGCCACCAGTACAACTAGCGGGAGGGCCGGGTCAGATACGCAGTATTTT	CATSTTSGRAGSDTQYF
.	TRBV20-1	TRBJ1-1	few	TGCAGTGCGACCAGAGACACGAACACTGAAGCTTTCTTT	CSATRDTNTEAFF
.	TRBV6-5	TRBJ2-5	few	TGTGCCAGCAGGGGCACGGGGGCGGGAAGCGAGACCCAGTACTTC	CASRGTGAGSETQYF
TRBD1	TRBV5-1	TRBJ2-1	medium-sized	TGCGCCAGCAGCGAGACAGGGGAAGATGAGCAGTTCTTC	CASSETGEDEQFF
.	TRBV23-1	TRBJ1-6	few	TGCGCCAGCAGTCAAGAGACTTTAGGAAATTCACCCCTCCACTTT	CASSQETLGNSPLHF
.	TRBV24-1	TRBJ2-3	medium-sized	TGTGCCACCAGTGATTCAGCTAGCACAGATACGCAGTATTTT	CATSDSASTDTQYF
TRBD2	TRBV4-2	TRBJ2-1	medium-sized	TGTGCCAGCAGCCCTAGCGGGAGTATTTGGGATGAGCAGTTCTTC	CASSPSGSIWDEQFF
TRBD2	TRBV29-1	TRBJ2-3	.	TGCAGCGTTGACGGTAGCGGGGGACTCACAGATACGCAGTATTTT	CSVDGSGGLTDTQYF
TRBD1	TRBV7-8	TRBJ2-2	medium-sized	TGTGCCAGCAGCTTGAACAGGACAGGGGCCTTGTCAACCGGGGAGCTGTTTTTT	CASSLNRTGALSTGELFF
TRBD2	TRBV9	TRBJ2-1	.	TGTGCCAGCAGCGCGCCGGGTAGCGGGAGTTACAATGAGCACTTCTTC	CASSAPGSGSYNEHFF
TRBD2	TRBV27	TRBJ2-2	.	TGTGCCAGCACGGGGGCTAGCGGGAGGGCATTTGCCGGGGAGCTGTTTTTT	CASTGASGRAFAGELFF
.	TRBV5-1	TRBJ2-7	few	TGCGCCAGCAGCTCCCTCGGGGACTACGAGCAGTACTTC	CASSSLGDYEQYF
.	TRBV14	TRBJ2-7	few	TGTGCCAGCAGCCAAGTGTGGAACGAGCAGTACTTC	CASSQVWNEQYF
.	TRBV12-3/TRBV12-4	TRBJ2-1	medium-sized	TGTGCCAGCAGTTTGGTAGGCGGCGTCCCTGAGCAGTTCTTC	CASSLVGGVPEQFF
.	TRBV6-2/TRBV6-3	TRBJ2-1	few	TGTGCCAGCAGAGGACGGGGGAACAATGAGCAGTTCTTC	CASRGRGNNEQFF
.	TRBV28	TRBJ1-5	medium-sized	TGTGCCAGCAGTTTCATGGGGGCATGGAATCAGCCCCAGCATTTT	CASSFMGAWNQPQHF
.	TRBV12-3/TRBV12-4	TRBJ2-7	.	TGTGCCAGCAGTTCCACATACGAGCAGTACTTC	CASSSTYEQYF
.	TRBV28	TRBJ2-7	.	TGTGCCAGCAAGGACACTACCTACGAGCAGTACTTC	CASKDTTYEQYF
.	TRBV28	TRBJ2-7	medium-sized	TGTGCCAGCAGACCCGGGAGCTCCTACGAGCAGTACTTC	CASRPGSSYEQYF
.	TRBV6-2/TRBV6-3	TRBJ2-4	.	TGTGCCAGCAGTTACGGGGCGTGGGAGAAAAACATTCAGTACTTC	CASSYGAWEKNIQYF
TRBD2	TRBV29-1	TRBJ2-1	medium-sized	TGCAGCGTTCTGGGCGGGAGGGCGAACAATGAGCAGTTCTTC	CSVLGGRANNEQFF
.	TRBV7-9	TRBJ1-2	large	TGTGCCAGCCAAACAGGGAGGAATGGCTACACCTTC	CASQTGRNGYTF
TRBD1	TRBV12-3/TRBV12-4	TRBJ1-1	.	TGTGCCAGCAAGAACAGGGGGCGAGCTTTCTTT	CASKNRGRAFF
TRBD2	TRBV6-5	TRBJ2-1	.	TGTGCCAGCAGTTATCTAGCGGGAGAATCCAATGAGCAGTTCTTC	CASSYLAGESNEQFF
.	TRBV7-8	TRBJ1-1	few	TGTGCCAGCAGCGGGCGGACCTCCGAAGCTTTCTTT	CASSGRTSEAFF
.	TRBV7-9	TRBJ2-7	medium-sized	TGTGCCAGCAGCTTAGGAGACGGATCCTACGAGCAGTACTTC	CASSLGDGSYEQYF
TRBD1	TRBV19	TRBJ2-5	.	TGTGCCAGTAGTATGGGGGACAGGCTTGGGACCCAGTACTTC	CASSMGDRLGTQYF
.	TRBV9	TRBJ1-4	medium-sized	TGTGCCAGCAGCGTAGCTTACCGGAATGAAAAACTGTTTTTT	CASSVAYRNEKLFF
TRBD1	TRBV7-2	TRBJ2-2	.	TGTGCCAGCAGCTTACAGGGGGACGCCGGGGAGCTGTTTTTT	CASSLQGDAGELFF
.	TRBV7-2	TRBJ2-1	few	TGTGCCAGCAGCTTGGGGGGATTGGGTAATGAGCAGTTCTTC	CASSLGGLGNEQFF
.	TRBV5-5	TRBJ2-2	few	TGTGCCAGCAGCTTGTGGCATGGGAACACCGGGGAGCTGTTTTTT	CASSLWHGNTGELFF
TRBD1	TRBV20-1	TRBJ2-7	medium-sized	TGCAGTGCTCCGGACAGGAGAAGCTACGAGCAGTACTTC	CSAPDRRSYEQYF
.	TRBV18	TRBJ2-7	medium-sized	TGTGCCAGCTCACGCGCCGCACAGACCTACGAGCAGTACTTC	CASSRAAQTYEQYF
.	TRBV7-2	TRBJ1-2	medium-sized	TGTGCCAGCAGCTTGGGGCGGGGGCCGAGGGACTATGGCTACACCTTC	CASSLGRGPRDYGYTF
TRBD2	TRBV5-1	TRBJ2-5	.	TGCGCCAGCAGGACTAGCGGAAACGAAGAGACCCAGTACTTC	CASRTSGNEETQYF
.	TRBV7-2	TRBJ2-2	few	TGTGCCAGCAGCCATACCCGCGGGGAGCTGTTTTTT	CASSHTRGELFF
.	TRBV7-8	TRBJ2-3	medium-sized	TGTGCCAGCAGCTTAGGTTTCGGGACAGATACGCAGTATTTT	CASSLGFGTDTQYF
.	TRBV5-1	TRBJ2-5	medium-sized	TGCGCCAGCAGCTTCCTATCGGATCAAGAGACCCAGTACTTC	CASSFLSDQETQYF
.	TRBV7-3	TRBJ2-2	.	TGTGCCAGCAGCCCCCTTGGGGACACCGGGGAGCTGTTTTTT	CASSPLGDTGELFF
.	TRBV27	TRBJ2-7	medium-sized	TGTGCCAGCCACGGGTGGGGGAATCTCTACGAGCAGTACTTC	CASHGWGNLYEQYF